This T cell receptor beta chain was recovered during a study of blood T cell repertoires in COVID-19. Across the whole study: Material from acute and convalescent COVID-19 was sourced from the United States, Italy and Spain.

CDR3 length: 13 residues. CDR1 is MNHEY, CDR2 SVGAGI, per germline. The germline V and J ends were trimmed by 7 bases and 2 bases, with 10 bases remaining between them. How the authors handled the data: Amplification with reference gene primers provided the estimates of nucleated cell counts. Here immunoSEQ multiplex PCR was the method, and the copy in TCRdb shows in-frame clones only, minus some. V and J calls and clone size are those listed in that table; D and trimming were worked out from the DNA. The repertoire holds over 90,000 clones, with roughly 84% as singletons. The sequencing sample was made of peripheral blood. The receptor was isolated from a human donor in a cohort sampled during active COVID-19. The gene calls are TRBV6-5 and TRBJ2-3; no clear D. The DNA of the CDR3 is TGTGCCAGCAACAGCCTCCCCACAGATACGCAGTATTTT. This sequence encodes CASNSLPTDTQYF.